Listed here is a single TCR beta chain. CDR3 length: 14 residues. The entry originates in a study of siplizumab effects on memory and regulatory T cells. TCRdb's table, derived via immunoSEQ multiplex PCR, lists solely in-frame clones and lacks some. The sample lists some 97,000 clones; around 90% were seen once. The chain is built from TRBV21-1 and TRBJ2-3; the table names TRBD2, a call not compared with the DNA. TRBV21-1 is classified as a pseudogene. This clonotype originated in a human donor in good health. Sequenced: CD4+ T cells sorted from blood. In DNA form, the CDR3 reads TGTGCCAGCATCGTCCCCCCTTCTAGCGGGGGGGCGAATTTT. It is translated as CASIVPPSSGGANF.